Sequencing of this TCR beta chain was carried out in a study of blood T cells in healthy people across ages. Germline V gene data show CDR1 as SGHRS and CDR2 as YFSETQ. Trimming cost V 4 bases and J 4 bases; bases outside gene matches: 3. This CDR3 has 13 residues. Sample-barcoded 5' priming and a J-beta primer mix drove a second PCR of about 6 to 12 cycles. TCRdb reanalysed the 5' RACE reads using MiXCR and keeps one entry per CDR3 protein. The profile shows 1.5 million or so distinct CDR3 sequences, around two fifths of them singletons. This clonotype was observed a few times. Material for sequencing was blood. This chain uses TRBV5-1 with TRBJ2-3; 7 bases fit TRBD2. The sequence came from a woman aged 18 to 35 in good health. The CDR3 region has the DNA TGCGCCAGCAGCGGAGCGGGGTCAGATACGCAGTATTTT. It yields the protein CASSGAGSDTQYF.